This TCR beta chain derives from a study of blood T cell repertoires in COVID-19. The table came from immunoSEQ multiplex PCR; TCRdb's copy has only in-frame clones and leaves some out. The sample lists 85,000 to 120,000 clones, roughly four fifths occurring once. Trimming at V came to 0 bases and at J to 0 bases, leaving 5 bases not matched to a gene. The CDR3 spans 16 residues. Germline loops: CDR1 MNHEY, CDR2 SVGAGI. The TCR was taken from a man older than 75 with COVID-19, enrolled during active disease. The material sequenced was peripheral blood. The V gene is TRBV6-5, the J gene TRBJ2-7; 7 bases match TRBD2. The CDR3, as DNA: TGTGCCAGCAGTTACTCAGCTAGCGGCGACTCCTACGAGCAGTACTTC. This encodes CASSYSASGDSYEQYF.